The clone carrying this T cell receptor (beta chain) was observed a handful of times. The data belong to a study of T cell changes during pregnancy in multiple sclerosis. This CDR3 has 14 amino acids. Germline loops: CDR1 SNHLY, CDR2 FYNNEI. The V end lost 6 bases, the J end lost 6 bases, and 17 bases lay between the germline ends. Produced via immunoSEQ multiplex PCR; TCRdb's table is partial and in-frame only. The repertoire has some 69,000 clones, roughly 92% of them found once; the top ten carry 2.1%. This TCR was recovered from a female donor in good health, enrolled as a control in a pregnancy study. The gene calls are TRBV2 and TRBJ1-2, with D maybe TRBD1 (6 bases). The sequenced sample was peripheral blood, obtained in the second trimester of pregnancy. Here the CDR3 reads CASRATGAGDGYTF. Written as DNA, the CDR3 is TGTGCCAGCAGGGCCACCGGTGCAGGGGATGGCTACACCTTC.